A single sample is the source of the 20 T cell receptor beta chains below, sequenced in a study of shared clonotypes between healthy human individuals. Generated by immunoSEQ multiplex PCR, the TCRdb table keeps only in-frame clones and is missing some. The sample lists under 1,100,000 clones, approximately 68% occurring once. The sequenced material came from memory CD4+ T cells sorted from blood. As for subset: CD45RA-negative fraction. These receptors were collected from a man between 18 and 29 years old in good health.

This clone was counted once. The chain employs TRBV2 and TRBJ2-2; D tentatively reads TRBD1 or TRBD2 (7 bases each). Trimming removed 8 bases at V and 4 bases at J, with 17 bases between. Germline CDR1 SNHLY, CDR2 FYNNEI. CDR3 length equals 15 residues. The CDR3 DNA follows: TGTGCCAGCCTTGAGGGGGCTAGCGGCACCGGGGAGCTGTTTTTT. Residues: CASLEGASGTGELFF.

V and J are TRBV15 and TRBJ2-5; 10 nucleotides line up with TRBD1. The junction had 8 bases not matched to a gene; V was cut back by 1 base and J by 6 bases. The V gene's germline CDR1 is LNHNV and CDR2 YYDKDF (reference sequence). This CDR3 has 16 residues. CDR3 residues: CATSRVRTGGLQTQYF. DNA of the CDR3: TGTGCCACCAGCAGAGTGAGGACAGGGGGACTACAGACCCAGTACTTC.

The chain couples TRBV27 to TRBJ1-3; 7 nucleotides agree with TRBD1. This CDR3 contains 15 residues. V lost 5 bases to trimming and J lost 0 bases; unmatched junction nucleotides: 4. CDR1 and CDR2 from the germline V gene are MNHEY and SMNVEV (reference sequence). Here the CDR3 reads CASSNRGHSGNTIYF. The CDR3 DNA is TGTGCCAGCAGTAACAGGGGCCACTCTGGAAACACCATATATTTT.

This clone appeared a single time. The CDR3, as DNA: TGTGCCAGCTCACCACCTGCCGAAGACGAGCAGTACTTC. This codes for CASSPPAEDEQYF. V gene TRBV18 combines with J gene TRBJ2-7, with no clear D. This CDR3 has 13 amino acids. Deletions cut 0 bases from V and 5 bases from J, with 8 bases between. Germline V CDR1 and CDR2: KGHSH, LQKENI.

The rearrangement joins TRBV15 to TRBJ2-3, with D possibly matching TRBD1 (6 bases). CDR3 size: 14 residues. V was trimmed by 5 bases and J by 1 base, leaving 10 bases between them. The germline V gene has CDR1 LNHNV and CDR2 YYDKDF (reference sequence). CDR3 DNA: TGTGCCACCAGCCTAGGACAGCGCACAGATACGCAGTATTTT. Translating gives CATSLGQRTDTQYF. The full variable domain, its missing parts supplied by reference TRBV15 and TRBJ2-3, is DAMVIQNPRYQVTQFGKPVTLSCSQTLNHNVMYWYQQKSSQAPKLLFHYYDKDFNNEADTPDNFQSRRPNTSFCFLDIRSPGLGDTAMYLCATSLGQRTDTQYFGPGTRLTVL.

The CDR3 protein is CASSQVGKETQYF. The CDR3 DNA reads as TGTGCCAGCAGCCAAGTTGGGAAAGAGACCCAGTACTTC. This chain joins TRBV7-9 and TRBJ2-5; D is ambiguous. This CDR3 comprises 13 residues. Germline V gene sequence: CDR1 SEHNR, CDR2 FQNEAQ (reference sequence). Trimming shortened V by 5 bases and J by 3 bases, and 10 bases separated the two germline ends.

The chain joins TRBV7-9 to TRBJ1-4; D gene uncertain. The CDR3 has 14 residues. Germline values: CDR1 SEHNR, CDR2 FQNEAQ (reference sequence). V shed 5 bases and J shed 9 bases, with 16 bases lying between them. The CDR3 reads CASSPEGPVQKLFF. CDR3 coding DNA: TGTGCCAGCAGCCCCGAAGGTCCGGTCCAAAAACTGTTTTTT.

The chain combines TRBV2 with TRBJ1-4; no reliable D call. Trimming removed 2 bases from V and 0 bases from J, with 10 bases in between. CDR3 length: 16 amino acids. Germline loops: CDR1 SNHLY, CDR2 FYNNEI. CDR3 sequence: CASSEFSRSTNEKLFF. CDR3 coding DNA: TGTGCCAGCAGTGAATTTAGCAGGTCAACTAATGAAAAACTGTTTTTT.

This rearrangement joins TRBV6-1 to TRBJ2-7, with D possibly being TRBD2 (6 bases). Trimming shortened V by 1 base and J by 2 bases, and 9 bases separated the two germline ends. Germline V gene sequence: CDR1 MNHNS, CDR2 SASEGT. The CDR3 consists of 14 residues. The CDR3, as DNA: TGTGCCAGCAGTGAAGGTGGAGGGCCCTACGAGCAGTACTTC. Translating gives CASSEGGGPYEQYF.

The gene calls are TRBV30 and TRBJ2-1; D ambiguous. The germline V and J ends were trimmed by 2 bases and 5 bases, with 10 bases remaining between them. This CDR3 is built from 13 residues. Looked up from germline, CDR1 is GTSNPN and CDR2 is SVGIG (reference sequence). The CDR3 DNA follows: TGTGCCTGGAGTATCGCCAGGAACAATGAGCAGTTCTTC. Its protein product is CAWSIARNNEQFF.

CDR3 sequence (DNA): TGTGCCAGTAGTACCCCCTCGACAGGGGTTGGATATGGCTACACCTTC. It yields the protein CASSTPSTGVGYGYTF. V is TRBV19 and J is TRBJ1-2; TRBD1 aligns across 8 bases. Germline trimming cut 4 bases from V and 5 bases from J; bases unmatched to any gene: 12. From germline, CDR1 is LNHDA and CDR2 SQIVND (reference sequence). The CDR3 runs 16 residues. The full variable domain, in which reference TRBV19 and TRBJ1-2 provide the parts outside the CDR3, is DGGITQSPKYLFRKEGQNVTLSCEQNLNHDAMYWYRQDPGQGLRLIYYSQIVNDFQKGDIAEGYSVSREKKESFPLTVTSAQKNPTAFYLCASSTPSTGVGYGYTFGSGTRLTVV.

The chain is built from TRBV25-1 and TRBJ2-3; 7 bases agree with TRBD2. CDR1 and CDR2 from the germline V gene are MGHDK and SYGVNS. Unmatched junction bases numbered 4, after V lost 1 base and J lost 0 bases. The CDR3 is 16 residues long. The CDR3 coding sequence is TGTGCCAGCAGTGAATGGGGTAGCGGGAGCACAGATACGCAGTATTTT. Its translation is CASSEWGSGSTDTQYF.

The CDR3 protein is CASSLSKGVSGANVLTF. As DNA, the CDR3 is TGTGCCAGCAGTTTATCGAAGGGAGTCTCTGGGGCCAACGTCCTGACTTTC. This chain joins TRBV27 and TRBJ2-6; TRBD2 is a possible D gene (5 bases). CDR3 length: 17 amino acids. V shed 0 bases and J shed 0 bases, with 9 bases lying between them. Germline-derived CDR1 and CDR2 are MNHEY and SMNVEV (reference sequence).

DNA of the CDR3: TGTGCCAGCACCCAGGGTACCTACGAGCAGTACTTC. Translation gives CASTQGTYEQYF. The chain employs TRBV11-2 and TRBJ2-7; maybe TRBD1 (5 bases). Germline CDR1 is SGHAT and CDR2 is FQNNGV. This CDR3 region has 12 residues. Trimming took off 7 bases at V and 2 bases at J, with 9 bases between the two ends.

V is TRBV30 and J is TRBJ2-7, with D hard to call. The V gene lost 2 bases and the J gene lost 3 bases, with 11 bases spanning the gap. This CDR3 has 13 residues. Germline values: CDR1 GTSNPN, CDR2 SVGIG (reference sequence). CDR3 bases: TGTGCCTGGAGTCTTGCGAGTCTCTACGAGCAGTACTTC. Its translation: CAWSLASLYEQYF.

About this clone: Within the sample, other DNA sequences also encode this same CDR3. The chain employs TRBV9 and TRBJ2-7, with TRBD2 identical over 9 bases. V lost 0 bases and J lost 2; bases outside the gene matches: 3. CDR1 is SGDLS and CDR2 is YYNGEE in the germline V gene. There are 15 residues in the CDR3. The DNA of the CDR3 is TGTGCCAGCAGCGTAGGCCCTAGCGGGACCTACGAGCAGTACTTC. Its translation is CASSVGPSGTYEQYF.

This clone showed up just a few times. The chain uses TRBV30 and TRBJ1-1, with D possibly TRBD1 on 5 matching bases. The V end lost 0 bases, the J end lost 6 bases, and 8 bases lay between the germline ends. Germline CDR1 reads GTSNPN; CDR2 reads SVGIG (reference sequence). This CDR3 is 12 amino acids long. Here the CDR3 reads CAWSVLGAEAFF. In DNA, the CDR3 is TGTGCCTGGAGTGTATTAGGGGCTGAAGCTTTCTTT.

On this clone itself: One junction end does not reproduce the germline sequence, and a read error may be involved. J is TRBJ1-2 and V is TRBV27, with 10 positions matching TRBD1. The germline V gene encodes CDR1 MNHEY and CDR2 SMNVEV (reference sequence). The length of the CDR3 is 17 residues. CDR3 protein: CASSLSAGTGVNDGYTF. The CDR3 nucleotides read TGTGCCAGCAGTTTATCGGCCGGGACAGGGGTTAACGATGGCTACACCTTC.

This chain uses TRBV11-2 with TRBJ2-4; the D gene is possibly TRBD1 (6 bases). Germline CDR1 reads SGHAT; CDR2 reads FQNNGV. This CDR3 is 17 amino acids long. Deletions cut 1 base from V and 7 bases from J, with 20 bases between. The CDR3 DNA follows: TGTGCCAGCAGCTTAGCTTGGGGGCGCGGTGGAACTAACATTCAGTACTTC. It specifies CASSLAWGRGGTNIQYF. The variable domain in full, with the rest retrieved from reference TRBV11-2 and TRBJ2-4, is EAGVAQSPRYKIIEKRQSVAFWCNPISGHATLYWYQQILGQGPKLLIQFQNNGVVDDSQLPKDRFSAERLKGVDSTLKIQPAKLEDSAVYLCASSLAWGRGGTNIQYFGAGTRLSVL.

The DNA of the CDR3 is TGTGCCAGCAGCGAAATCGACAGCTACAATGAGCAGTTCTTC. Translating it yields CASSEIDSYNEQFF. The chain uses TRBV7-9 and TRBJ2-1; a possible D gene is TRBD1 (5 bases). Germline CDR1 is SEHNR and CDR2 is FQNEAQ (reference sequence). Trimming cost V 5 bases and J 3 bases, with 11 bases left between them. This CDR3 is built from 14 residues.